A single sample is the source of the 4 T cell receptor beta chains below, sequenced in a study of T cell responses to AZD1222 COVID-19 vaccine. Here immunoSEQ multiplex PCR was the method, and the copy in TCRdb shows in-frame clones only, minus some. The sample lists 120,000 or so clones; roughly 91% were seen once. Sequencing was performed on peripheral blood, taken 28 days after the second AZD1222 dose. The receptors originated from an adult who received the AZD1222 COVID-19 vaccine.

This chain joins TRBV4-1 and TRBJ1-2, with a possible D match to TRBD1 (6 bases). Germline CDR1 is MGHRA and CDR2 is YSYEKL. Trimming took 0 bases from V and 4 from J, leaving 9 bases between them. The CDR3 sequence is 14 residues long. CDR3 amino acids: CASSQDRGSYGYTF. Written as DNA, the CDR3 is TGCGCCAGCAGCCAAGATAGGGGGAGCTATGGCTACACCTTC.

The gene calls are TRBV4-1 and TRBJ2-1; no reliable D call. Trimming pared 5 bases from V and 2 bases from J, leaving 13 bases between. The CDR3 covers 15 residues. The germline gives CDR1 MGHRA, CDR2 YSYEKL. CDR3 sequence reads: CASSNVALAYNEQFF. The CDR3, as DNA: TGCGCCAGCAGCAACGTGGCCCTAGCCTACAATGAGCAGTTCTTC.

The rearrangement uses TRBV18 and TRBJ2-7; perhaps D is TRBD1 or TRBD2 (6 bases each). Trimming shortened V by 2 bases and J by 4 bases, and 15 bases separated the two germline ends. The CDR3 is made up of 15 amino acids. Germline V gene data show CDR1 as KGHSH and CDR2 as LQKENI. In nucleotides, the CDR3 is TGTGCCAGCTCACCATCCGACGGGGGCGGGTACGAGCAGTACTTC. Translated, it gives CASSPSDGGGYEQYF.

The chain employs TRBV28 and TRBJ1-1, with TRBD1 as a possible D gene (5 bases). CDR1 is MDHEN, CDR2 SYDVKM, per germline. The CDR3 is made up of 13 amino acids. With 7 bases removed from V and 11 bases from J, the gap between germline ends came to 20 bases. The DNA of the CDR3 is TGTGCCAGCATATCTCCAGGGAAGTCGTGGGCTTTCTTT. Amino acid sequence: CASISPGKSWAFF.